Sequencing of this T cell receptor beta chain was carried out in a study of sequential checkpoint blockade in melanoma. TCRdb's copy holds only in-frame clones and misses some; the assay was immunoSEQ multiplex PCR. The data contain about 5,000 clones, under 30% of them singletons. Treatment: randomized to nivolumab then ipilimumab (arm A) or the reverse (arm B). Trimming stripped 2 bases from V and 10 bases from J, with 12 bases between. The CDR3 sequence is 12 residues long. Germline values: CDR1 SQVTM, CDR2 ANQGSEA. The gene calls are TRBV29-1 and TRBJ2-1, with D tentatively TRBD2 (5 bases). The receptor comes from a human donor with melanoma. The specimen comprised tumor tissue (inferred from file names), sampled from a patient given nivolumab and ipilimumab in sequence. The CDR3 sequence is CSVEILAGEQFF. The CDR3 DNA reads TGCAGCGTTGAAATTTTGGCGGGCGAGCAGTTCTTC.